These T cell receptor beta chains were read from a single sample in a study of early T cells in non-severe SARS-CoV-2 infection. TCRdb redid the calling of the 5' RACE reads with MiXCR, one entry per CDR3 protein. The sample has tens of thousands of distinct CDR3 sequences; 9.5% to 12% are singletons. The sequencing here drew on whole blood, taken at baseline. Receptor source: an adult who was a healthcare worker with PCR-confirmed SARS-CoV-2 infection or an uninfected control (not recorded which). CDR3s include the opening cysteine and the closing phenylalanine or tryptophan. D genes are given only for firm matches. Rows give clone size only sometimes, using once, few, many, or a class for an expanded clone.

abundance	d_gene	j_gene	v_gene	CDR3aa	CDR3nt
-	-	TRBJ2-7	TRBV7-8	CASSLQQTQYF	TGTGCCAGCAGCTTACAACAGACACAGTACTTC
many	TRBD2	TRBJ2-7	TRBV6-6	CASSPLAGIHEQYF	TGTGCCAGCAGTCCACTAGCGGGGATCCACGAGCAGTACTTC
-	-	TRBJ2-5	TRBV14	CASSRGTLETQYF	TGTGCCAGCAGCCGGGGGACACTAGAGACCCAGTACTTC
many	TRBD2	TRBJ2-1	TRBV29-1	CSVEDYAGLAANNEQFF	TGCAGCGTTGAAGATTACGCCGGACTAGCGGCTAACAATGAGCAGTTCTTC
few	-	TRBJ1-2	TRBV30	CAWSVLRGGGYTF	TGTGCCTGGAGTGTACTACGAGGCGGTGGCTACACCTTC
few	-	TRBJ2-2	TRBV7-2	CASSLDPGPNTGELFF	TGTGCCAGCAGCTTAGATCCGGGGCCGAACACCGGGGAGCTGTTTTTT
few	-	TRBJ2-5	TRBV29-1	CSATGTQIEGTQYF	TGCAGCGCTACCGGGACCCAGATCGAGGGGACCCAGTACTTC
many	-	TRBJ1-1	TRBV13	CASSLSRRNTEAFF	TGTGCCAGCAGCTTATCCCGCCGGAACACTGAAGCTTTCTTT
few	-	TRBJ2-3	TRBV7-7	CASSERWDTDTQYF	TGTGCCAGCTCCGAAAGGTGGGACACAGATACGCAGTATTTT
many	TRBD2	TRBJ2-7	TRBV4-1	CASSQDPPGLSYEQYF	TGCGCCAGCAGCCAAGATCCCCCGGGACTATCCTACGAGCAGTACTTC
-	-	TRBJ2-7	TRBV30	CAWSLGGALDEQYF	TGTGCCTGGAGTTTAGGAGGGGCTCTAGACGAGCAGTACTTC
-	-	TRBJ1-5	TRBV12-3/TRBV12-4	CASSPGTSSNQPQHF	TGTGCCAGCAGTCCCGGGACATCCAGCAATCAGCCCCAGCATTTT
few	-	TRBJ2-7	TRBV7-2	CASSPPPVRTEQYF	TGTGCCAGCAGCCCTCCCCCGGTGAGGACCGAGCAGTACTTC
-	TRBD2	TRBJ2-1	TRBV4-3	CASSQGWGGYNEQFF	TGCGCCAGCAGCCAAGGTTGGGGGGGATACAATGAGCAGTTCTTC
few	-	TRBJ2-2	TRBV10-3	CAISESSLTGELFF	TGTGCCATCAGTGAGTCGTCCCTCACCGGGGAGCTGTTTTTT
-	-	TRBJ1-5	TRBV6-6	CASSYSKGPGNQPQHF	TGTGCCAGCAGTTACTCGAAAGGACCCGGCAATCAGCCCCAGCATTTT
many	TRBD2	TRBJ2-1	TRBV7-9	CASSLPGLAGGYNEQFF	TGTGCCAGCAGCTTACCAGGACTAGCGGGAGGTTACAATGAGCAGTTCTTC
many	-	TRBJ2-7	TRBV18	CASARDNSYEQYF	TGTGCCAGCGCCCGGGACAACTCCTACGAGCAGTACTTC
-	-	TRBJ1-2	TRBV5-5	CASSPTPRGAYGYTF	TGTGCCAGCAGCCCAACACCCCGGGGGGCGTATGGCTACACCTTC
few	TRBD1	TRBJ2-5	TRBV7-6	CASSTPGQVMMETQYF	TGTGCCAGCAGCACCCCCGGACAGGTTATGATGGAGACCCAGTACTTC
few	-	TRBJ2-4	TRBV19	CASSTRGGRNIQYF	TGTGCCAGTAGTACAAGGGGGGGTCGAAACATTCAGTACTTC
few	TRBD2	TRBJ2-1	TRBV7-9	CASSSGLAANEQFF	TGTGCCAGCAGCTCTGGACTAGCGGCCAATGAGCAGTTCTTC
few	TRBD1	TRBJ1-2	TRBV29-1	CSVTGVGYGYTF	TGCAGCGTGACAGGGGTCGGCTATGGCTACACCTTC
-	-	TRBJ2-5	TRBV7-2	CASSFQTGLDETQYF	TGTGCCAGCAGCTTTCAAACAGGGTTGGATGAGACCCAGTACTTC